This T cell receptor beta chain was sequenced for a study of shared clonotypes between healthy human individuals. Study-wide background: With ages of 18 to 49, the donors were two women and a few men. Three CD4 naive, three CD4 memory, two CD8 naive and one CD8 memory plate were used per donor.

As regards this clone: The antigen is unknown.

Study observations and caveats: Clonotype sharing among donors, it was expected, would be affected by sequencing depth.

Researchers ran the assay at a deep level. This table comes from immunoSEQ multiplex PCR, and its TCRdb copy is limited to in-frame clones, with some not included. Of about 680,000 clones in the sample, about 90% were seen once. Naive CD8 populations comprised CD45RO-negative cells positively selected for CCR7, excluding terminally differentiated effector memory CD45RA+ cells. Germline V gene lookup returns CDR1 SGHNT and CDR2 YYREEE (reference sequence). V lost 4 bases and J lost 4, with 11 bases in between. The CDR3 covers 13 residues. The TCR comes from a man aged 25 to 45 in good health. The chain links TRBV5-4 to TRBJ1-1, with a tentative D call TRBD1 (5 bases). Specimen: naive CD8+ T cells sorted from blood. The CDR3 region has the DNA TGTGCCAGCAGCGTAGGGGACCCCACTGAAGCTTTCTTT. Translation gives CASSVGDPTEAFF.